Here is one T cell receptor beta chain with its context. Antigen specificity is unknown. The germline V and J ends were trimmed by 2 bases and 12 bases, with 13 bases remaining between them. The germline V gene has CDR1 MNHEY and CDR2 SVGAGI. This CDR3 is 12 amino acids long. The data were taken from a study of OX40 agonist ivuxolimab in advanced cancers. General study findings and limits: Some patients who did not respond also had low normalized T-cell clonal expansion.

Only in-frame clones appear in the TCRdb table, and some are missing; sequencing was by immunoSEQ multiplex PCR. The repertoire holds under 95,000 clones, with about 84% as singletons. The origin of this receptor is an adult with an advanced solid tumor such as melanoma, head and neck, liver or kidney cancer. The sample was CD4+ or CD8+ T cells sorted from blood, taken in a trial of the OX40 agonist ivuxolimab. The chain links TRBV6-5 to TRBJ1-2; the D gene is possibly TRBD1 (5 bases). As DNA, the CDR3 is TGTGCCAGCAGTTACGGGAAAGGGGCCCACACCTTC. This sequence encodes CASSYGKGAHTF.